The rows below give T cell receptor beta chains drawn from one sample of a study of CD8+ T cells in alopecia areata. The method was immunoSEQ multiplex PCR; TCRdb's version includes in-frame clones alone and lacks a portion of them. Altogether 150,000 or so clones are present, about 88% being singletons, with the ten largest covering approximately 13%. The input for sequencing was CD8+ T cells sorted from blood, taken at week 4, from a patient treated with tofacitinib. The receptors come from a human donor with alopecia areata. Both conserved end residues are part of each CDR3. The D gene is left open where the match is weak. The size entry is marked missing in some rows and otherwise reads once, few, many or a size class.

CASSFGLAGGFEQFF TGTGCCAGCAGCTTTGGGCTAGCGGGGGGGTTTGAGCAGTTCTTC TRBD2 once TRBJ2-1 TRBV7-8
CASSQVLANHNEQFF TGCGCCAGCAGCCAAGTTCTAGCGAACCACAATGAGCAGTTCTTC . . TRBJ2-1 TRBV4-1
CSVERDRVEGNTEAFF TGCAGCGTTGAAAGGGACAGGGTCGAAGGGAACACTGAAGCTTTCTTT TRBD1 . TRBJ1-1 TRBV29-1
CAIALTGGSTDTQYF TGTGCCATCGCTCTTACAGGGGGTAGCACAGATACGCAGTATTTT TRBD1 . TRBJ2-3 TRBV27
CSVLASYEQYF TGCAGCGTTCTCGCCTCCTACGAGCAGTACTTC . . TRBJ2-7 TRBV29-1
CSAFRADTQYF TGCAGTGCTTTTAGGGCAGATACGCAGTATTTT . . TRBJ2-3 TRBV20-1
CSVAGTSGRNEQYF TGCAGCGTTGCCGGGACTAGCGGGAGAAACGAGCAGTACTTC TRBD2 . TRBJ2-7 TRBV29-1
CASSQVAGEQFF TGCGCCAGCAGCCAAGTTGCTGGTGAGCAGTTCTTC . . TRBJ2-1 TRBV4-1
CASSLGAADLNEQFF TGTGCCAGCAGCTTGGGGGCAGCGGACCTTAATGAGCAGTTCTTC . . TRBJ2-1 TRBV5-4
CAISESAAQETQYF TGTGCCATCAGTGAGTCGGCAGCTCAAGAGACCCAGTACTTC . . TRBJ2-5 TRBV10-3
CASSPRDSTYEQYF TGCGCCAGCAGCCCCCGGGACAGTACCTACGAGCAGTACTTC TRBD1 . TRBJ2-7 TRBV23-1
CASSLGRTSTYEQYF TGTGCCAGCAGCTTAGGACGGACGAGTACCTACGAGCAGTACTTC . . TRBJ2-7 TRBV13
CSASGQGLHEQFF TGCAGCGCGTCGGGACAGGGTTTGCATGAGCAGTTCTTC TRBD1 . TRBJ2-1 TRBV29-1
CASSPHWDGAYTQYF TGTGCCAGCTCACCACACTGGGACGGAGCATATACGCAGTATTTT . . TRBJ2-3 TRBV18
CASSPLTGGDTGELFF TGCGCCAGCAGCCCCCTGACGGGAGGGGACACCGGGGAGCTGTTTTTT TRBD2 . TRBJ2-2 TRBV5-1
CASRGTANYGYTF TGTGCCAGCAGGGGGACGGCTAACTATGGCTACACCTTC . . TRBJ1-2 TRBV6-5